The entry below gives a single T cell receptor (beta chain) sequence along with its context. The antigen remains undetermined. This sample is part of a study of cytomegalovirus exposure and HLA in healthy donors. Regarding the study as a whole: Some TCR beta chains (around 160 of them) were listed as cytomegalovirus-associated. A few V segments could not be told apart, such as TRBV6-2 and TRBV6-3, and were left out.

CDR1 is MNHNY, CDR2 SVGAGI, per germline (reference sequence). This CDR3 region has 13 residues. Trimming shortened V by 6 bases and J by 0 bases, and 8 bases separated the two germline ends. The PCR used 60 Vbeta and 13 Jbeta primers. Some clones are missing from TCRdb's copy, which holds only in-frame ones; the method was immunoSEQ multiplex PCR. Among some 94,000 clones listed, around 77% were seen once. The donors gave bone marrow, and they were healthy. Specimen: PBMCs. This clonotype was obtained from a man aged 35-49 years in good health and CMV-seronegative. The chain couples TRBV6-6 to TRBJ1-1, with a possible D match to TRBD1 (6 bases). DNA for the CDR3: TGTGCCAGCAGGCGGACAGTGAACACTGAAGCTTTCTTT. Its translation is CASRRTVNTEAFF.